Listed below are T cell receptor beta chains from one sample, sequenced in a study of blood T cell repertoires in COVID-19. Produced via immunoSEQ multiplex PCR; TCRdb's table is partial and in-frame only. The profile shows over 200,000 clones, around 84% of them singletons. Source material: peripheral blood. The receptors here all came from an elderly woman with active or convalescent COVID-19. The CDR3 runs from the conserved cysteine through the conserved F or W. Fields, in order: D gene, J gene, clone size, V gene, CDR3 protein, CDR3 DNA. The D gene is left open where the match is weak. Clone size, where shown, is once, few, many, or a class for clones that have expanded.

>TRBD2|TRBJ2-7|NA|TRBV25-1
CASSTTRTRPSYEQYF
TGTGCCAGCAGCACAACCCGGACTAGGCCCTCCTACGAGCAGTACTTC
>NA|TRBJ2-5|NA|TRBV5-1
CASSHGGGGETQYF
TGCGCCAGCAGCCACGGAGGGGGCGGGGAGACCCAGTACTTC
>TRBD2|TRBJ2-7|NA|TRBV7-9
CASSSGTSGRPYEQYF
TGTGCCAGCAGCTCCGGGACTAGCGGGAGACCTTACGAGCAGTACTTC
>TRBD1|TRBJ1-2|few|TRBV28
CAIKSLKGAHGYTF
TGTGCCATCAAATCCCTCAAGGGGGCGCATGGCTACACCTTC
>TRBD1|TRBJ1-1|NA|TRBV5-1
CASSLAGHQGAGNTEAFF
TGCGCCAGCAGCTTGGCAGGTCATCAGGGGGCTGGGAACACTGAAGCTTTCTTT
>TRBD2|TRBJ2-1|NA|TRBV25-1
CASSWAGDEQFF
TGTGCCAGCAGTTGGGCGGGGGATGAGCAGTTCTTC
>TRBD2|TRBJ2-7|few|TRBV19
CASSTLAGYEQYF
TGTGCCAGTAGTACCCTAGCGGGCTATGAGCAGTACTTC
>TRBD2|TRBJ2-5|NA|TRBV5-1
CASSPSLGREAPRSQYF
TGCGCCAGCAGCCCTTCACTGGGGCGGGAGGCCCCACGGAGCCAGTACTTC
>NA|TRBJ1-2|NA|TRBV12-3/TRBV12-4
CASSLGQPDTF
TGTGCCAGCAGTTTAGGACAACCGGACACCTTC
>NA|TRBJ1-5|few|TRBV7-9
CASTPGQNHQPQHF
TGTGCCAGCACCCCAGGCCAGAACCATCAGCCCCAGCATTTT
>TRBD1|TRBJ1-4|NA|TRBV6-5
CASRTGGAGNEKLFF
TGTGCCAGCAGAACAGGGGGCGCTGGTAATGAAAAACTGTTTTTT
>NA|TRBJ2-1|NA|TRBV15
CATSSLVSSSYNEQFF
TGTGCCACCAGCAGCCTGGTTTCTAGCTCCTACAATGAGCAGTTCTTC
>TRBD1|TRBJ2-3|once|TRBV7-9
CASSSTGTGYTDTQYF
TGTGCCAGCAGCTCGACCGGGACAGGTTACACAGATACGCAGTATTTT
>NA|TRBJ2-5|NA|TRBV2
CASKLDSMGETQYF
TGTGCCAGCAAACTAGACTCCATGGGGGAGACCCAGTACTTC
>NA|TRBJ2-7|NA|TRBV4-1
CASSQDGRGYEQYF
TGCGCCAGCAGCCAAGATGGGAGGGGGTACGAGCAGTACTTC
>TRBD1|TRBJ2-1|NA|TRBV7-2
CASSPPLTGGDEQFF
TGTGCCAGCAGCCCCCCCTTGACAGGGGGGGATGAGCAGTTCTTC
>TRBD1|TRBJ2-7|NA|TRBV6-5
CASSLTGGAYEQYF
TGTGCCAGCAGTCTGACAGGGGGCGCGTACGAGCAGTACTTC
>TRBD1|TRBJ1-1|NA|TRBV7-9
CASSLPTTGGELEAFF
TGTGCCAGCAGCTTACCTACAACAGGGGGCGAACTTGAAGCTTTCTTT
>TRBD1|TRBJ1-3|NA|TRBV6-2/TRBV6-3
CASSRTGSGNTIYF
TGTGCCAGCAGCAGGACAGGATCTGGAAACACCATATATTTT
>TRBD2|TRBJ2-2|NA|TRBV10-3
CAISSTSGSGGELFF
TGTGCCATCAGTTCGACTAGCGGGTCGGGTGGGGAGCTGTTTTTT
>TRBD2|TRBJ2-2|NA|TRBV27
CASSRRGAINTGELFF
TGTGCCAGCAGCCGGCGGGGGGCGATCAACACCGGGGAGCTGTTTTTT
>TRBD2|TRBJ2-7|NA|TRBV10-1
CASSDALAPFYEQYF
TGCGCCAGCAGTGATGCACTAGCGCCGTTTTACGAGCAGTACTTC
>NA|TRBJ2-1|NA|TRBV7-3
CASSLTLDNEQFF
TGTGCCAGCAGCTTAACACTAGACAATGAGCAGTTCTTC
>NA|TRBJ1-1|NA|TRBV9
CASSVDGSRAGEAFF
TGTGCCAGCAGCGTAGATGGAAGCAGGGCTGGAGAAGCTTTCTTT
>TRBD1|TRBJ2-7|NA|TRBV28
CASSRPGQGAYEQYF
TGTGCCAGCAGTCGACCGGGACAGGGGGCCTACGAGCAGTACTTC
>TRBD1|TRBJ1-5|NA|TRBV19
CASSTLWTGGNQPQHF
TGTGCCAGTAGTACCTTATGGACAGGGGGTAATCAGCCCCAGCATTTT
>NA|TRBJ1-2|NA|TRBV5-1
CASSPTDRIYGYTF
TGCGCCAGCAGCCCCACGGACAGAATCTATGGCTACACCTTC
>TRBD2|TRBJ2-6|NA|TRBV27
CASNTLAGGLGANVLTF
TGTGCCAGCAACACTCTAGCGGGGGGGCTCGGGGCCAACGTCCTGACTTTC
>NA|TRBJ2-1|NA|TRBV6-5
CASKLDSYNEQFF
TGTGCCAGCAAGCTAGACTCCTACAATGAGCAGTTCTTC
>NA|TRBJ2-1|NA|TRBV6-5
CASSSLRLVGFNEQFF
TGTGCCAGCAGTTCGTTGAGACTAGTGGGTTTTAATGAGCAGTTCTTC
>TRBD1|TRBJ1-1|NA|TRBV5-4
CASSPEWTGGWGTEAFF
TGTGCCAGCAGCCCTGAATGGACAGGCGGCTGGGGCACTGAAGCTTTCTTT
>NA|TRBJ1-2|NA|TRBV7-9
CASSLAQIYGYTF
TGTGCCAGCAGCTTAGCCCAGATCTATGGCTACACCTTC
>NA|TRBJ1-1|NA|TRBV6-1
CASSEKRGEAFF
TGTGCCAGCAGTGAGAAGCGGGGTGAAGCTTTCTTT
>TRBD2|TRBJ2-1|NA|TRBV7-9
CASSLGGLAGILGNEQFF
TGTGCCAGCAGCTTAGGGGGACTAGCGGGAATTCTAGGGAATGAGCAGTTCTTC
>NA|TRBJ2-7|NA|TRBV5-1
CASSLDAGPYEQYF
TGCGCCAGCAGCTTGGATGCGGGACCCTACGAGCAGTACTTC
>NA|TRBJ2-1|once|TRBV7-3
CASSSHRGGYNEQFF
TGTGCCAGCAGCTCCCACAGGGGAGGCTACAATGAGCAGTTCTTC
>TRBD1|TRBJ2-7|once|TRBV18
CASSPTLAGTGAYEQYF
TGTGCCAGCTCACCAACCCTCGCCGGGACAGGGGCCTACGAGCAGTACTTC
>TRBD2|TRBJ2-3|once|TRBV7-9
CASSLAASSGGARTDTQYF
TGTGCCAGCAGCTTAGCGGCTTCTAGCGGGGGGGCCAGGACAGATACGCAGTATTTT
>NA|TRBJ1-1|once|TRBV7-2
CASSSPRTEAFF
TGTGCCAGCAGCTCCCCGAGAACTGAAGCTTTCTTT
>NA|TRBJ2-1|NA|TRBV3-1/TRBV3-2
CASSQVAQAYNEQFF
TGTGCCAGCAGCCAAGTAGCGCAGGCCTACAATGAGCAGTTCTTC
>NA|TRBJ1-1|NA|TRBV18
CASSPRAGTEAFF
TGTGCCAGCTCACCACGAGCGGGAACTGAAGCTTTCTTT
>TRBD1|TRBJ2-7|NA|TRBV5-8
CASSLWGTGKTYEQYF
TGTGCCAGCAGCTTGTGGGGGACAGGCAAAACCTACGAGCAGTACTTC
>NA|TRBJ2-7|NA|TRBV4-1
CASKRRDFLDEQYF
TGCGCCAGCAAGAGGCGGGACTTCCTAGACGAGCAGTACTTC
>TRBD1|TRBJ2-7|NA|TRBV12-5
CASGFDGQGFDEQYF
TGTGCTAGTGGTTTCGACGGACAGGGTTTTGACGAGCAGTACTTC
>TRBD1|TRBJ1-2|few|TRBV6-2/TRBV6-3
CASRPIRDRGDYGYTF
TGTGCCAGCAGACCTATCCGGGACAGGGGAGACTATGGCTACACCTTC